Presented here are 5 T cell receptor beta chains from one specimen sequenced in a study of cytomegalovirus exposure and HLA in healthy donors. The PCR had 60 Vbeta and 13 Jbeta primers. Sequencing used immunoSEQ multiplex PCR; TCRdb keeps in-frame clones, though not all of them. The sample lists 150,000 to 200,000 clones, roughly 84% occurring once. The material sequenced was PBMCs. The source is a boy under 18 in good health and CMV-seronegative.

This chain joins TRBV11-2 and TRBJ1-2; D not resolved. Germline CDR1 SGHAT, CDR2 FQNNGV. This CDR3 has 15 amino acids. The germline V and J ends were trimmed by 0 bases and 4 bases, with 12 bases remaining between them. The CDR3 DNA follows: TGTGCCAGCAGCTTAGATCTCCTAAGCCCCTATGGCTACACCTTC. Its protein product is CASSLDLLSPYGYTF.

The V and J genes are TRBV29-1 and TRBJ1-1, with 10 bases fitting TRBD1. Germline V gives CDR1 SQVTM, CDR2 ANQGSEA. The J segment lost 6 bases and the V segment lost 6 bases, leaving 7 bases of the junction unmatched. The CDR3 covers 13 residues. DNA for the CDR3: TGCAGCGTCCATTCCGGACAGGGGGCTGAAGCTTTCTTT. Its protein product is CSVHSGQGAEAFF.

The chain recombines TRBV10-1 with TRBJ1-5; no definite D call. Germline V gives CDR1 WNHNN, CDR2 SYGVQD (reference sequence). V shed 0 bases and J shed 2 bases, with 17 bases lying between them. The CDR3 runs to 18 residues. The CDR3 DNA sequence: TGCGCCAGCAGTGAGTCGACACAAGTTAGGTGGGGCAATCAGCCCCAGCATTTT. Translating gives CASSESTQVRWGNQPQHF.

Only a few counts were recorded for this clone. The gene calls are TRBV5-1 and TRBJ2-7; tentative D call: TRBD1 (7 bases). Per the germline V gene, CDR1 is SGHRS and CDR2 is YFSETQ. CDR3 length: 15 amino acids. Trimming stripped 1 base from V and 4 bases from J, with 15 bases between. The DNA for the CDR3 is TGCGCCAGCAGCTTGCAGGGGGGATCGCAGTACGAGCAGTACTTC. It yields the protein CASSLQGGSQYEQYF.

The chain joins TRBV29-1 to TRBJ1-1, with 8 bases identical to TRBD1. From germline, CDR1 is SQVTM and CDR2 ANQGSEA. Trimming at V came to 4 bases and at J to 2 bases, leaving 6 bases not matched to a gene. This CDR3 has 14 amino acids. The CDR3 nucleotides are TGCAGCGTTGGTGACAGGGGAACAAACACTGAAGCTTTCTTT. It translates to CSVGDRGTNTEAFF. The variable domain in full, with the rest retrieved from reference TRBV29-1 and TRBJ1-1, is SAVISQKPSRDICQRGTSLTIQCQVDSQVTMMFWYRQQPGQSLTLIATANQGSEATYESGFVIDKFPISRPNLTFSTLTVSNMSPEDSSIYLCSVGDRGTNTEAFFGQGTRLTVV.